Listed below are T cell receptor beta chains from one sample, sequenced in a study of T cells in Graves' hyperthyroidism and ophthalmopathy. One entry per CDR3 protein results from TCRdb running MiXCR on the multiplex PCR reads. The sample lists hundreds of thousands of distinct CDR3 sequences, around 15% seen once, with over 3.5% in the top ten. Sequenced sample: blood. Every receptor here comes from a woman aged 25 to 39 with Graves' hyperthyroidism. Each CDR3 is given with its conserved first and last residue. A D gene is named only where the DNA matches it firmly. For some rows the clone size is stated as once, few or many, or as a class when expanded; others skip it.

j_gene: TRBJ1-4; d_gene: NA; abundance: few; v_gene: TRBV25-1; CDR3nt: TGTGCCAGCAGTGAATTGTCCCAAGCAACTAATGAAAAACTGTTTTTT; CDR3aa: CASSELSQATNEKLFF
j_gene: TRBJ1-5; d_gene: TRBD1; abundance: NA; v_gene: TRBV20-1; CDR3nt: TGCAGTGCTAGTCGACAGGGAAAGATAAATCAGCCCCAGCATTTT; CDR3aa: CSASRQGKINQPQHF
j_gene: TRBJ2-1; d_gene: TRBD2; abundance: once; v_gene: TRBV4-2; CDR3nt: TGTGCCAGCAGCCAAGACTCGGGAGGGAGTGTCAATGAGCAGTTCTTC; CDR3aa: CASSQDSGGSVNEQFF
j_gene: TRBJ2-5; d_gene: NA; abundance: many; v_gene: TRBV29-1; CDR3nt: TGCAGCGTTGTAGGAGCCGGAGAGACCCAGTACTTC; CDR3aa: CSVVGAGETQYF
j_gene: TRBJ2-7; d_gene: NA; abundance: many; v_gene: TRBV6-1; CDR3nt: TGTGCCACCGACCAGTACGAGCAGTACTTC; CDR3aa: CATDQYEQYF
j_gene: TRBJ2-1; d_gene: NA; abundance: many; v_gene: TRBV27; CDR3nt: TGTGCCAGCAGTTTGGACAATGGGGACTACAATGAGCAGTTCTTC; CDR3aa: CASSLDNGDYNEQFF
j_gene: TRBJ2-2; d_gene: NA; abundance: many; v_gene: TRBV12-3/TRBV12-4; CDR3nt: TGTGCCAGCACTAGGGCGACAGGATATCCCGGGGAGCTGTTTTTT; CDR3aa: CASTRATGYPGELFF
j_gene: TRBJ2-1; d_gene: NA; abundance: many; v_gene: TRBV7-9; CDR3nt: TGTGCCAGCAGCCCTCAAGCGGAACCCTCCTACAATGAGCAGTTCTTC; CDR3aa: CASSPQAEPSYNEQFF
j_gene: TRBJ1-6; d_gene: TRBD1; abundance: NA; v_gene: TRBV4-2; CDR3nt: TGTGCCAGCAGCCTCGGGACAGGGGACTCACCCCTCCACTTT; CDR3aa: CASSLGTGDSPLHF
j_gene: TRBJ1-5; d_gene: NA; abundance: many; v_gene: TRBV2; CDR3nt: TGTGCCAGCCAAGACGGCACTTATAGCAATCAGCCCCAGCATTTT; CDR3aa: CASQDGTYSNQPQHF
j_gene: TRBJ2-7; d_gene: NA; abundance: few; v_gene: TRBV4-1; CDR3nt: TGCGCCAGCAGCCAAGATCGGGTACAAACCTACGAGCAGTACTTC; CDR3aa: CASSQDRVQTYEQYF
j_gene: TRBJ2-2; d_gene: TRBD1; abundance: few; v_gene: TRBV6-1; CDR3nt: TGTGCCAGCAGGCTCGACAGGGGGCCTACCGGGGAGCTGTTTTTT; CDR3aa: CASRLDRGPTGELFF
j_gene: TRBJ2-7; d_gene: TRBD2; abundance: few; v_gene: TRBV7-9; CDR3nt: TGTGCCAGCAACCCGGGGGGGACACCCTACGAGCAGTACTTC; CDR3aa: CASNPGGTPYEQYF
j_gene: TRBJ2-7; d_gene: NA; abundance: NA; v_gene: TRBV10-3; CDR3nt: TGTGCCATCAGTGACCCGATAGAGATCTACGAGCAGTACTTC; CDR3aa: CAISDPIEIYEQYF
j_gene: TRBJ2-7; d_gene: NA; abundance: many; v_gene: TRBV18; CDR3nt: TGTGCCAGCTCGCCGGACTTAACGGGAGTTGGCGAGCAGTACTTC; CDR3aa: CASSPDLTGVGEQYF
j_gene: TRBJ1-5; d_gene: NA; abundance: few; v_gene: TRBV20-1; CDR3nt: TGCAGTGCTTCTAGAAATCAGCCCCAGCATTTT; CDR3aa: CSASRNQPQHF
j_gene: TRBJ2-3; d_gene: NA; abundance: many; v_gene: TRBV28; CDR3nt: TGTGCCAGCAGTTCCGGGACAGCGGGAACAGATACGCAGTATTTT; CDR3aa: CASSSGTAGTDTQYF
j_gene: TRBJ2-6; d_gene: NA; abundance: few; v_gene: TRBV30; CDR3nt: TGTGCCTGGGCCGGGACGGGGGTTTCTGGGGCCAACGTCCTGACTTTC; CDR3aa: CAWAGTGVSGANVLTF
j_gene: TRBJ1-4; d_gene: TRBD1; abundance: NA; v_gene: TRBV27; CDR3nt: TGTGCCAGCCGCACCCAGGGGGCGAGTGAACGGGAAAAACTGTTTTTT; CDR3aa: CASRTQGASEREKLFF
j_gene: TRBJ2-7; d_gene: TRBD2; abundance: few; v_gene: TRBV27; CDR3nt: TGTGCCAGCAGTGAGAGCGGACTAGGATGGAGTTACGAGCAGTACTTC; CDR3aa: CASSESGLGWSYEQYF
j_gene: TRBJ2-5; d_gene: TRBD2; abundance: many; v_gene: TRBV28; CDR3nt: TGTGCCACACATTACGCGGGAGGCGAGACCCAGTACTTC; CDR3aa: CATHYAGGETQYF
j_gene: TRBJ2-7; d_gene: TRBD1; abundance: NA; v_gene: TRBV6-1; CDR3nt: TGTGCCAGCAGCGCCGGGACAGGGGATTACGAGCAGTACTTC; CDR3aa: CASSAGTGDYEQYF
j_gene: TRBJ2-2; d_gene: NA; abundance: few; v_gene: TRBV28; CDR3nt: TGTGCCAGCAGTTTGGGGCCGGGGGCCCGGGAGCTGTTTTTT; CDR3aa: CASSLGPGARELFF
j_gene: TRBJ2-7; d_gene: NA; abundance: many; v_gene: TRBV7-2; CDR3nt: TGTGCCAGCAGCTTGGAGCCGAGCTCCTACGAGCAGTACTTC; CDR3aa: CASSLEPSSYEQYF
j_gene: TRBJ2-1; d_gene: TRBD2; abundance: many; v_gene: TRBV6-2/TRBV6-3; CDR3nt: TGTGCCAGCAGTCGTCCCCCTTCCCAAAATGGGAGGGACAATGAGCAGTTCTTC; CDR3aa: CASSRPPSQNGRDNEQFF
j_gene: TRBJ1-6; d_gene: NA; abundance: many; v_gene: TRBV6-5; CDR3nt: TGTGCCAGCAGTTACGACAGTCCTAATTCACCCCTCCACTTT; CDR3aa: CASSYDSPNSPLHF
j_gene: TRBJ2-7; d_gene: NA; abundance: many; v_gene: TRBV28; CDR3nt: TGTGCCAGCAGTTTATCGGCAGGGTGGACCCCATACTACGAGCAGTACTTC; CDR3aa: CASSLSAGWTPYYEQYF
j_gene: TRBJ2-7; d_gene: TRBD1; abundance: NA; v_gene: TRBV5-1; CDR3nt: TGCGCCAGCAGCTTCGAGGACAGGGTATACGAGCAGTACTTC; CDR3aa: CASSFEDRVYEQYF
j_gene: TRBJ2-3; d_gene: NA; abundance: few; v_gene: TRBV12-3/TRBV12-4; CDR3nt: TGTGCCAGCAGTTTCACCGCGCTCGGGCCGGAAGTCCAGTATTTT; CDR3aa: CASSFTALGPEVQYF
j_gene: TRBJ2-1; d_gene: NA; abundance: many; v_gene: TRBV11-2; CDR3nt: TGTGCCAGCAGCTTAGAACCGGGCTCCTACAATGAGCAGTTCTTC; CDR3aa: CASSLEPGSYNEQFF